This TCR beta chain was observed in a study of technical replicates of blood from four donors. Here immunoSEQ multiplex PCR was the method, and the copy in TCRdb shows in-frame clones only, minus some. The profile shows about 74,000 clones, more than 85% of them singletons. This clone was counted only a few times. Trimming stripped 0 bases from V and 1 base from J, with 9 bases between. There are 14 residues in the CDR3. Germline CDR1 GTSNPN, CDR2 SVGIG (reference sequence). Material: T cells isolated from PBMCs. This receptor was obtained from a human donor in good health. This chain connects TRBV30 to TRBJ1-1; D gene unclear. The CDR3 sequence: CAWSVRGGNTEAFF. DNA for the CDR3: TGTGCCTGGAGTGTACGCGGTGGGAACACTGAAGCTTTCTTT.